Shown below are 6 T cell receptor beta chains from a single sample sequenced in a study of radiation and T cells in renal cell carcinoma (dated by TCRdb to between 2020 and 2021). The method was the immunoSEQ multiplex PCR assay. Here the immuneACCESS table is served through TCRdb, limited to in-frame sequences with V and J called. Missing clones are a known gap in these copies; in checked studies unresolved V genes cover under half, and the rest lacks a known reason. The sample yields tens of thousands of clones; around 81% were counted once. The ten top clones hold over 6% of the sample. Taken with the paper, the label for time point translates to: blood 2 weeks post-SBRT. This specimen's treatment or condition label, per the study, means: 15 Gy SBRT to primary tumor, nephrectomy 4 weeks later. The specimen was blood, collected from a patient whose treatment included radiotherapy and nephrectomy. The receptor set was obtained from a man between 60 and 70 years old with renal cell carcinoma.

This clone was seen more than once but under ten times. This CDR3 is CASSQSRFVNTEAFF. The CDR3 DNA reads as TGCGCCAGCAGCCAATCCAGGTTTGTGAACACTGAAGCTTTCTTT. This chain connects TRBV5-1 to TRBJ1-1; D remains unclear. Germline V gene lookup returns CDR1 SGHRS and CDR2 YFSETQ. Trimming removed 4 bases from V and 0 bases from J, with 13 bases in between. This CDR3 contains 15 residues. Full variable domain (missing parts from reference TRBV5-1 and TRBJ1-1): KAGVTQTPRYLIKTRGQQVTLSCSPISGHRSVSWYQQTPGQGLQFLFEYFSETQRNKGNFPGRFSGRQFSNSRSEMNVSTLELGDSALYLCASSQSRFVNTEAFFGQGTRLTVV.

The chain joins TRBV19 to TRBJ2-7; no definite D call. Trimming pared 3 bases from V and 4 bases from J, leaving 10 bases between. The CDR3 is made up of 13 amino acids. Germline CDR1 LNHDA, CDR2 SQIVND (reference sequence). CDR3 loop: CASSMDPRYEQYF. As DNA, the CDR3 is TGTGCCAGTAGTATGGACCCCCGTTACGAGCAGTACTTC.

This chain joins TRBV25-1 and TRBJ2-1; 9 bases are shared with TRBD1. The germline V gene has CDR1 MGHDK and CDR2 SYGVNS. With 4 bases clipped from V and 4 bases from J, the junction kept 8 bases outside the gene matches. The CDR3 length is 16 residues. Here the CDR3 reads CASSALPTGGYNEQFF. DNA of the CDR3: TGTGCCAGCAGTGCCCTCCCGACAGGGGGATACAATGAGCAGTTCTTC.

The CDR3 loop is CASSVGGTDTQYF. In DNA, the CDR3 is TGTGCCAGCAGCGTAGGGGGGACAGATACGCAGTATTTT. The chain recombines TRBV9 with TRBJ2-3; D is perhaps TRBD1 or TRBD2 (5 bases each). Germline V gene lookup returns CDR1 SGDLS and CDR2 YYNGEE. V was trimmed by 0 bases and J by 3 bases, leaving 5 bases between them. The CDR3 is made up of 13 amino acids.

The chain combines TRBV4-3 with TRBJ2-7, with 7 positions matching TRBD1. CDR1 is LGHNA and CDR2 is YSLEER in the germline V gene. The CDR3 spans 19 residues. The trim removed 0 bases at V and 3 bases at J, leaving 17 bases unmatched. The CDR3 DNA reads TGCGCCAGCAGCCAAGATTGGGGGCGACAGGGTAAGGGGAACTACGAGCAGTACTTC. Its translation: CASSQDWGRQGKGNYEQYF.

The chain couples TRBV9 to TRBJ2-3, with D perhaps TRBD1 or TRBD2 (5 bases each). There are 15 residues in the CDR3. Trimming left V 3 bases short and J 2 bases short, with 13 bases between. The germline CDR1 and CDR2 sequences are SGDLS and YYNGEE. CDR3 DNA: TGTGCCAGCAGCGGGGGGACCCCGCACACAGATACGCAGTATTTT. Translation: CASSGGTPHTDTQYF.